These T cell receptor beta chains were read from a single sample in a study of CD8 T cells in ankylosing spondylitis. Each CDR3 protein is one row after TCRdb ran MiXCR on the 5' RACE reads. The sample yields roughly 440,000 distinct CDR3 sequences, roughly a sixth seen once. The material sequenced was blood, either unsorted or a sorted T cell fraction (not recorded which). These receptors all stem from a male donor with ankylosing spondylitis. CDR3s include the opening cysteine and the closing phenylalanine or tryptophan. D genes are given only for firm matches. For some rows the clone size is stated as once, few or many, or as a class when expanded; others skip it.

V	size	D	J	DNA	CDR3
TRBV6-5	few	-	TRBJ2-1	TGTGCCAGCAGTTCCTCGGCGGCCTCCTACAATGAGCAGTTCTTC	CASSSSAASYNEQFF
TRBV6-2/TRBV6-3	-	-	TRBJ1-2	TGTGCCAGCAGTTACGACGGCAGGGGTGCTGGCTACACCTTC	CASSYDGRGAGYTF
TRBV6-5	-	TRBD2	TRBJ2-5	TGTGCCAGCAGTTACTCGGGCGGGGGGTTAGTGGAGACCCAGTACTTC	CASSYSGGGLVETQYF
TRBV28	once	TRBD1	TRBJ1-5	TGTGCCAGCAGTATTTCAGGGGGAGGACAGCCCCAGCATTTT	CASSISGGGQPQHF
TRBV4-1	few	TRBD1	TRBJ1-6	TGCGCCAGCAGCCACGAGGGACAGGGGTCTAATTCACCCCTCCACTTT	CASSHEGQGSNSPLHF
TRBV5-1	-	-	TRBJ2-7	TGCGCCAGCAGCTTGGGATCGGCCTACGAGCAGTACTTC	CASSLGSAYEQYF
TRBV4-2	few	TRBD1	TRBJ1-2	TGTGCCAGCAGGGCCGGGACAGGGCACTATGGCTACACCTTC	CASRAGTGHYGYTF
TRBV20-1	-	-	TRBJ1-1	TGCAGTGCTAGGGACACAGGGCTCGGGAACACTGAAGCTTTCTTT	CSARDTGLGNTEAFF
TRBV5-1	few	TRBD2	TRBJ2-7	TGCGCCAGCGAAACCCTATCTAGCGGGAGACACGAGCAGTACTTC	CASETLSSGRHEQYF
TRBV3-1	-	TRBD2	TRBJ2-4	TGTGCCAGCAGCCAAGGTGTATCCGGGAGGAACATTCAGTACTTC	CASSQGVSGRNIQYF
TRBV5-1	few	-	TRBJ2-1	TGCGCCAGCAGCTTGTGGGGGGAGACCTTTGGCAATGAGCAGTTCTTC	CASSLWGETFGNEQFF
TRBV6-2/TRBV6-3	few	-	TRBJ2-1	TGTGCCAGCGTACCTGCCCCCTACAATGAGCAGTTCTTC	CASVPAPYNEQFF
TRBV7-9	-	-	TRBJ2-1	TGTGCCAGCAGCTTTTCGGTGGGAAAGTTCGATGAGCAGTTCTTC	CASSFSVGKFDEQFF
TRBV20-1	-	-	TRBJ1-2	TGCAGTGCTAGAGAGGGTCTCCTTTATGGCTACACCTTC	CSAREGLLYGYTF
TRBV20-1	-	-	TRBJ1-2	TGCAGTGCTAGACAGGATAACTATGGCTACACCTTC	CSARQDNYGYTF
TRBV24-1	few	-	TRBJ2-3	TGTGCCACCAGTGACTTAAGCACAGATACGCAGTATTTT	CATSDLSTDTQYF
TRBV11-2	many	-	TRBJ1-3	TGTGCCAGCAGCCAAGAAGGAAACACCATATATTTT	CASSQEGNTIYF
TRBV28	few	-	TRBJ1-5	TGTGCCAGCAGTTTACGGGGGACCCAGCATTTT	CASSLRGTQHF
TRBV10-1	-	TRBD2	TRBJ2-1	TGCGCCAGCAGTGAGAAGCGGGGGGGCCAGGAGCAGTTCTTC	CASSEKRGGQEQFF
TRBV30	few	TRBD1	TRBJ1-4	TGTGCCTTACAGGGGACTGGGGAACCTAATGAAAAACTGTTTTTT	CALQGTGEPNEKLFF
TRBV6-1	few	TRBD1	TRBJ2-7	TGTGCCAGCAGTGACCTCAGACCGGGACAGGGTTTTAACGAGCAGTACTTC	CASSDLRPGQGFNEQYF
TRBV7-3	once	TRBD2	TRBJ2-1	TGTGCCAGCTGGTTCTCTAGCGGGAGCCGGTCCTACAATGAGCAGTTCTTC	CASWFSSGSRSYNEQFF
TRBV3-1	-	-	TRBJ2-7	TGTGCCAGCAGCTCCCACATATACGAGCAGTACTTC	CASSSHIYEQYF
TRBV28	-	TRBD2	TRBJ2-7	TGTGCCAGCAGCAATAGCGGGAGAATCACGTACGAGCAGTACTTC	CASSNSGRITYEQYF
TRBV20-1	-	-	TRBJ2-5	TGCAGTGCTAGCTGGGTTGAGACCCAGTACTTC	CSASWVETQYF
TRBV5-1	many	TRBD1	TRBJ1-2	TGCGCCAGCAGCCCCCGACAGGGGAACTATGGCTACACCTTC	CASSPRQGNYGYTF
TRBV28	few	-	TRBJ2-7	TGTGCCACCCTATCTGAGGGAAGTTACGAGCAGTACTTC	CATLSEGSYEQYF